This is a list of T cell receptor beta chains from one sample in a study of cytomegalovirus exposure and HLA in healthy donors. Here immunoSEQ multiplex PCR was the method, and the copy in TCRdb shows in-frame clones only, minus some. The sample shows approximately 81,000 clones, around 80% of them seen only once. The specimen sequenced was PBMCs. The receptors were gathered from a man between 50 and 59 years old in good health and CMV-seropositive. Each CDR3 is given with its conserved first and last residue. The D gene is left open where the match is weak. Clone sizes are given selectively: once, few, many, or a class where the clone is expanded.

d_call	clone_size	v_call	j_call	cdr3_aa	cdr3_nt
-	-	TRBV21-1	TRBJ2-3	CAIPVTPLGHTDTQYF	TGTGCCATTCCTGTTACCCCACTAGGCCACACAGATACGCAGTATTTT
TRBD2	-	TRBV7-2	TRBJ2-3	CASSPQGGLAVEQYF	TGTGCCAGCAGCCCCCAGGGGGGACTAGCGGTAGAGCAGTATTTT
-	-	TRBV28	TRBJ2-7	CASRPSLRPYEQYF	TGTGCCAGCAGACCCTCCTTGAGGCCCTACGAGCAGTACTTC
TRBD2	few	TRBV9	TRBJ2-3	CASSVASTSGSDTQYF	TGTGCCAGCAGCGTAGCTTCGACTAGCGGGTCCGATACGCAGTATTTT
-	-	TRBV10-1	TRBJ1-6	CASSESGTLLEFPGDSPLHF	TGCGCCAGCAGTGAGTCTGGCACCCTCTTGGAGTTTCCGGGAGATTCACCCCTCCACTTT
TRBD1	-	TRBV9	TRBJ1-2	CASSRWTGEGYGYTF	TGTGCCAGCAGCCGCTGGACAGGGGAGGGATATGGCTACACCTTC
TRBD1	-	TRBV6-4	TRBJ2-1	CASSLAGTGAYNEQFF	TGTGCCAGCAGTCTGGCCGGGACAGGGGCGTATAATGAGCAGTTCTTC
-	-	TRBV30	TRBJ1-6	CAWAPVTGYNSPLHF	TGTGCCTGGGCCCCGGTGACAGGTTATAATTCACCCCTCCACTTT
TRBD1	-	TRBV29-1	TRBJ2-1	CSVKKPGQGAMESYNEQFF	TGCAGCGTGAAAAAACCGGGACAGGGGGCAATGGAATCCTACAATGAGCAGTTCTTC
-	-	TRBV11-1	TRBJ2-3	CASSSRDSYTDTQYF	TGTGCCAGCAGCTCCCGGGACTCTTACACAGATACGCAGTATTTT
TRBD1	-	TRBV2	TRBJ1-3	CAGRDRTAGNTIYF	TGTGCCGGACGGGACAGGACCGCTGGAAACACCATATATTTT
TRBD1	-	TRBV25-1	TRBJ2-7	CASGQGSSEQYF	TGTGCCAGCGGACAGGGTTCCAGCGAGCAGTACTTC
TRBD1	-	TRBV6-1	TRBJ2-5	CASSEHIGTGQETQYF	TGTGCCAGCAGTGAACATATCGGGACAGGCCAAGAGACCCAGTACTTC
TRBD1	-	TRBV11-3	TRBJ1-3	CASSQTGVGGNTIYF	TGTGCCAGCAGCCAAACAGGGGTTGGTGGAAACACCATATATTTT
TRBD1	-	TRBV11-3	TRBJ2-7	CASSLDPPGQGPYEQYF	TGTGCCAGCAGCTTAGACCCACCGGGACAGGGGCCCTACGAGCAGTACTTC
-	few	TRBV19	TRBJ1-2	CASYRGGTAYGYTF	TGTGCCAGTTACCGGGGGGGGACCGCCTATGGCTACACCTTC
-	-	TRBV7-2	TRBJ1-1	CASSLRQAVNTEAFF	TGTGCCAGCAGCCTAAGACAGGCGGTGAACACTGAAGCTTTCTTT
TRBD2	-	TRBV4-1	TRBJ2-6	CASSQPSGSGANVLTF	TGCGCCAGCAGCCAACCTAGCGGCTCTGGGGCCAACGTCCTGACTTTC
-	-	TRBV7-7	TRBJ2-7	CASSLLGARDEQYF	TGTGCTAGCAGCTTATTGGGGGCGAGGGACGAGCAGTACTTC
TRBD1	-	TRBV29-1	TRBJ1-1	CSVIQGAQEWSTEAFF	TGCAGCGTTATACAGGGGGCGCAAGAGTGGAGCACTGAAGCTTTCTTT
TRBD1	-	TRBV27	TRBJ1-6	CASSTWTGKAASSYNSPLHF	TGTGCCAGCAGTACCTGGACAGGCAAGGCAGCCAGCTCCTATAATTCACCCCTCCACTTT
-	-	TRBV7-2	TRBJ2-6	CASRTSSGANVLTF	TGTGCCAGCAGGACTAGCTCTGGGGCCAACGTCCTGACTTTC
-	-	TRBV7-9	TRBJ2-7	CASSSTQGSDYEQYF	TGTGCCAGCAGCTCTACTCAGGGATCCGACTACGAGCAGTACTTC
-	-	TRBV5-1	TRBJ2-1	CASTFQISSDTNEQFF	TGCGCCAGCACCTTCCAGATATCTAGCGATACTAATGAGCAGTTCTTC
-	once	TRBV13	TRBJ1-1	CASSLMSGHTEAFF	TGTGCCAGCAGCTTAATGTCAGGGCACACTGAAGCTTTCTTT
-	-	TRBV9	TRBJ2-3	CASSALPVSGTDTQYF	TGTGCCAGCAGCGCCCTTCCCGTTTCGGGCACAGATACGCAGTATTTT
TRBD2	-	TRBV13	TRBJ2-7	CASSEGLAGEVQYF	TGTGCCAGCAGCGAGGGACTAGCGGGAGAAGTGCAGTACTTC
-	few	TRBV4-1	TRBJ1-5	CASSQDLRGNQPQHF	TGCGCCAGCAGCCAAGATCTCAGGGGAAATCAGCCCCAGCATTTT
TRBD1	few	TRBV5-4	TRBJ2-1	CASSFSMTGGYNEQFF	TGTGCCAGCAGCTTTTCTATGACAGGGGGTTACAATGAGCAGTTCTTC
TRBD1	-	TRBV30	TRBJ1-1	CAWSPGQANTEAFF	TGTGCCTGGAGCCCCGGACAGGCTAACACTGAAGCTTTCTTT
-	-	TRBV7-2	TRBJ2-7	CASSYARDSPSYEQYF	TGTGCCAGCAGCTACGCCCGGGACTCTCCCTCCTACGAGCAGTACTTC
-	-	TRBV19	TRBJ2-1	CASSIDEGQQFF	TGTGCCAGTAGTATAGATGAGGGTCAGCAGTTCTTC
-	-	TRBV13	TRBJ1-4	CASSSNRDTSNEKLFF	TGTGCCAGCAGCTCCAACCGGGACACATCTAATGAAAAACTGTTTTTT
-	-	TRBV4-1	TRBJ1-2	CASSQDLYGYTF	TGCGCCAGCAGCCAAGATTTATATGGCTACACCTTC
-	-	TRBV25-1	TRBJ2-7	CASSDQAEQYF	TGTGCCAGCAGTGATCAGGCAGAGCAGTACTTC
-	-	TRBV5-4	TRBJ2-7	CASSQPGSSYEQYF	TGTGCCAGCAGCCAACCCGGGAGCTCCTACGAGCAGTACTTC
-	-	TRBV29-1	TRBJ2-1	CSVSGTIYNEQFF	TGCAGCGTTTCCGGGACAATCTACAATGAGCAGTTCTTC
-	-	TRBV11-1	TRBJ2-3	CASSPTISGTQYF	TGTGCCAGCAGCCCTACCATCTCGGGTACGCAGTATTTT
TRBD2	-	TRBV5-4	TRBJ2-1	CASSLFRLAISYNEQFF	TGTGCCAGCAGCTTGTTCAGACTAGCGATCTCCTACAATGAGCAGTTCTTC
TRBD1	-	TRBV5-1	TRBJ1-1	CASSTGQLNTEAFF	TGCGCCAGCAGCACGGGACAGTTGAACACTGAAGCTTTCTTT
TRBD2	-	TRBV5-1	TRBJ2-5	CASGTSGFSQETQYF	TGCGCCAGCGGGACTAGCGGTTTCAGCCAAGAGACCCAGTACTTC
-	-	TRBV4-1	TRBJ1-2	CASSPPNRGNYGYTF	TGCGCCAGCAGCCCACCTAATAGGGGTAACTATGGCTACACCTTC
TRBD2	once	TRBV11-2	TRBJ2-5	CASSFSGGRSETQYF	TGTGCCAGCAGCTTTTCGGGAGGGCGGAGCGAGACCCAGTACTTC
-	-	TRBV5-1	TRBJ2-3	CASSLEGKQADTQYF	TGCGCCAGCAGCCTAGAGGGAAAGCAAGCAGATACGCAGTATTTT
TRBD1	-	TRBV7-2	TRBJ1-2	CASSLHRQGSYGYTF	TGTGCCAGCAGCCTACACCGACAGGGATCCTATGGCTACACCTTC
TRBD2	few	TRBV7-9	TRBJ2-1	CSSIRLAGISYNEQFF	TGTTCCAGCATCAGACTAGCGGGAATCTCCTACAATGAGCAGTTCTTC
-	-	TRBV29-1	TRBJ2-1	CSVEDLKSGEQFF	TGCAGCGTTGAAGATCTTAAGAGCGGTGAGCAGTTCTTC
TRBD2	-	TRBV10-1	TRBJ2-1	CASSEILAGVHEQFF	TGCGCCAGCAGTGAGATTCTAGCGGGAGTTCATGAGCAGTTCTTC
TRBD2	-	TRBV5-1	TRBJ2-3	CASSLVSSGRGTDTQYF	TGCGCCAGCAGCTTGGTGTCTAGCGGGAGAGGCACAGATACGCAGTATTTT
-	-	TRBV30	TRBJ1-2	CAWSGDTDDGYTF	TGTGCCTGGAGTGGAGACACCGACGACGGCTACACCTTC
-	-	TRBV27	TRBJ1-2	CASRTGNGYTF	TGTGCCAGCAGAACAGGGAACGGCTACACCTTC
TRBD2	-	TRBV7-2	TRBJ2-5	CASSPPGGSGETQYF	TGTGCCAGCAGCCCGCCGGGCGGGAGTGGAGAGACCCAGTACTTC
TRBD2	few	TRBV5-8	TRBJ2-1	CASSLVPGGSGEQFF	TGTGCCAGCAGCTTGGTTCCGGGAGGGTCGGGTGAGCAGTTCTTC
-	few	TRBV11-3	TRBJ2-1	CASSLKGLSYNEQFF	TGTGCCAGCAGCTTAAAGGGACTCAGTTACAATGAGCAGTTCTTC
-	few	TRBV21-1	TRBJ1-4	CASSNRPLNEKLFF	TGTGCCAGCAGCAATCGTCCTCTTAATGAAAAACTGTTTTTT
TRBD1	once	TRBV27	TRBJ1-6	CASKRQGWSPLHF	TGTGCCAGCAAAAGACAGGGGTGGTCACCCCTCCACTTT
TRBD1	few	TRBV7-7	TRBJ2-5	CASSLAADRGGWETQYF	TGTGCTAGCAGCTTAGCGGCGGACAGGGGCGGATGGGAGACCCAGTACTTC